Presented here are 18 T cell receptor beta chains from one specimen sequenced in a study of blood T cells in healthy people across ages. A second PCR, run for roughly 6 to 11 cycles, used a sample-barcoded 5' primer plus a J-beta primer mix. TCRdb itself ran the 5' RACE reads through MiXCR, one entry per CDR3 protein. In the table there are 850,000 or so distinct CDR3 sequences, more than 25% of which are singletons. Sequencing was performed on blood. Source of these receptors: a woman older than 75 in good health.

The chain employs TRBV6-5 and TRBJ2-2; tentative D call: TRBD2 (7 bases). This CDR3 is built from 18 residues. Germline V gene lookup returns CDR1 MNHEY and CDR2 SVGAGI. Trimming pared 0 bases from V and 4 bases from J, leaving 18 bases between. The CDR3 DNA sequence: TGTGCCAGCAGTTACTCGATAGTATCGGGGGGCGCCACCGGGGAGCTGTTTTTT. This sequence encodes CASSYSIVSGGATGELFF.

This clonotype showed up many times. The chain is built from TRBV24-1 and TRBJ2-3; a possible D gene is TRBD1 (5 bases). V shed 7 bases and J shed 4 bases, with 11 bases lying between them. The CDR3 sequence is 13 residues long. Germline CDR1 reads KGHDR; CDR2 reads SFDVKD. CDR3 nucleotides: TGTGCCACCAGAGACAGTGGGGCAGATACGCAGTATTTT. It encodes CATRDSGADTQYF.

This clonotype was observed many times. The chain's CDR3 is CASSFRTGASTDTQYF. CDR3 nucleotide sequence: TGTGCCAGCAGCTTTCGGACAGGGGCGAGTACAGATACGCAGTATTTT. V is TRBV14 and J is TRBJ2-3, with 9 bases lining up with TRBD1. The CDR3 loop spans 16 amino acids. The V gene end was trimmed by 5 bases and the J gene end by 3 bases; junction bases not matched to a gene: 9. The germline gives CDR1 SGHDN, CDR2 FVKESK.

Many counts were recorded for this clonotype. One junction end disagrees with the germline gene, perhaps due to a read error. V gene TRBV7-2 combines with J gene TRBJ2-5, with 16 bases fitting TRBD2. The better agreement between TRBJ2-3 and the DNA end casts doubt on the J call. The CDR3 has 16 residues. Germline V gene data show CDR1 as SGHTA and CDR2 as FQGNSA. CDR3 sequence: CASSPGLAGGLETQYF. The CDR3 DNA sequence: TGCGCCAGCAGCCCGGGACTAGCGGGGGGGCTTGAAACGCAGTATTTT.

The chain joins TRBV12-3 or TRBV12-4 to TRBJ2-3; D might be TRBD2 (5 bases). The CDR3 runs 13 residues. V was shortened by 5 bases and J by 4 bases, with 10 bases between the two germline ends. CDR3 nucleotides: TGTGCCAGCAGTGAGGGTAGCGCAGATACGCAGTATTTT. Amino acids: CASSEGSADTQYF.

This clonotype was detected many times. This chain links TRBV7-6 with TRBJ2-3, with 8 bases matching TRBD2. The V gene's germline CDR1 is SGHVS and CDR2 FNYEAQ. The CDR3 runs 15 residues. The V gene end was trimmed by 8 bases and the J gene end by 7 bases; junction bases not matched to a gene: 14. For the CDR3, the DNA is TGTGCCAGCGCCTATGCGGGGGGCGGCAGGAATACGCAGTATTTT. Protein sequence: CASAYAGGGRNTQYF.

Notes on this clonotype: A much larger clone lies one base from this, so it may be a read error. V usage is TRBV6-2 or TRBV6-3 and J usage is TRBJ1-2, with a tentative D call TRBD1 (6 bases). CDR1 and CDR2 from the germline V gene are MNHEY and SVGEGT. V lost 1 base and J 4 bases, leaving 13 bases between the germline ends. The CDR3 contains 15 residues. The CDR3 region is CASSYLGGAGYGYTF. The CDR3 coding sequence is TGTGCCAGCAGTTACTTGGGGGGCGCTGGCTATGGCTACACCTTC.

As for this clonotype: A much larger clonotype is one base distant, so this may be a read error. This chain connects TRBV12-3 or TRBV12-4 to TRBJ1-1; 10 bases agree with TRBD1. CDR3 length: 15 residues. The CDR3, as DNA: TGTGCCAGCAGTTTTACGGGACAGGGGAACACTGTAGCTTTCTTT. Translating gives CASSFTGQGNTVAFF.

Written as DNA, the CDR3 is TGCAGCGTTGGGAGGGGACTGTATGACAATGAGCAGTTCTTC. This gives the protein CSVGRGLYDNEQFF. This chain uses TRBV29-1 with TRBJ2-1; tentatively, D is TRBD2 (6 bases). Germline lookup yields CDR1 SQVTM and CDR2 ANQGSEA. The CDR3 consists of 14 residues. V gave up 4 bases and J gave up 5 bases, with 15 bases separating them.

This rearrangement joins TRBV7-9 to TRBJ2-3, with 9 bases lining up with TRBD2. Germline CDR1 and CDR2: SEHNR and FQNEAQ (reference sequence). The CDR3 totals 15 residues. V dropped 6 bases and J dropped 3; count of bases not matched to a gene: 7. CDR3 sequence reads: CASSPNLAGTDTQYF. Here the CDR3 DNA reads TGTGCCAGCAGTCCAAACCTAGCGGGAACAGATACGCAGTATTTT.

The CDR3 DNA sequence: TGTGCCAGCAGCTCTACAGATCCGAACACCGGGGAGCTGTTTTTT. Translating gives CASSSTDPNTGELFF. The chain carries TRBV11-2 and TRBJ2-2; D uncertain. This CDR3 is 15 amino acids long. In germline, CDR1 is SGHAT, CDR2 FQNNGV. The V end was cut by 4 bases, the J end by 0 bases, with 9 bases between.

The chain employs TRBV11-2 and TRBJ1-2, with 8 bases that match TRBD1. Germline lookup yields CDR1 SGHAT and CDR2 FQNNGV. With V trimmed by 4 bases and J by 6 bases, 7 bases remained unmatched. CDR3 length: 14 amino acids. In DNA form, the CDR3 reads TGTGCCAGCAGCTCAGGGGGCCGCAGTCATGGCTACACCTTC. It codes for CASSSGGRSHGYTF.

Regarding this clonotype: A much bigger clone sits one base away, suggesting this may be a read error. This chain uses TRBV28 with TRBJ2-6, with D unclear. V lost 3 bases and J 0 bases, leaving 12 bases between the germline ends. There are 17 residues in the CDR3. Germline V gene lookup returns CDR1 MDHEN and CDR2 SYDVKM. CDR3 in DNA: TGTGCCAGCAGTTTTAGAGGTTGGGGCTCTGGGGCCAACGTCCTGACTTTC. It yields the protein CASSFRGWGSGANVLTF.

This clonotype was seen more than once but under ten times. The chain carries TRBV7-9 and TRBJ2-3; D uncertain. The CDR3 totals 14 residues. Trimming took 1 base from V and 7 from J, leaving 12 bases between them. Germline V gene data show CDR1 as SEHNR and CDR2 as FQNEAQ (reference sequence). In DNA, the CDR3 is TGTGCCAGCAGCTTAGGGGCGTCCAACAATACGCAGTATTTT. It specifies CASSLGASNNTQYF.

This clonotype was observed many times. CDR3 residues: CSARAGGGEDEQFF. The CDR3 bases are TGCAGTGCTAGAGCCGGCGGGGGGGAGGATGAGCAGTTCTTC. The chain uses TRBV20-1 and TRBJ2-1; 9 nucleotides agree with TRBD2. In germline, CDR1 is DFQATT, CDR2 SNEGSKA (reference sequence). This CDR3 has 14 amino acids. The V and J ends lost 1 base and 8 bases, in that order; junction bases with no gene match: 6.

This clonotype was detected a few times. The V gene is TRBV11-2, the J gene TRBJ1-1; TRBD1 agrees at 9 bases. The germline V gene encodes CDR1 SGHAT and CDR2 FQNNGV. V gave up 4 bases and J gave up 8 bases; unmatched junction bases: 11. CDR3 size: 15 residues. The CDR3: CASSSQQGAEWEAFF. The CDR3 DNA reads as TGTGCCAGCAGCTCCCAACAGGGGGCCGAGTGGGAAGCTTTCTTT. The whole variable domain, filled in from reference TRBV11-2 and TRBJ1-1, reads EAGVAQSPRYKIIEKRQSVAFWCNPISGHATLYWYQQILGQGPKLLIQFQNNGVVDDSQLPKDRFSAERLKGVDSTLKIQPAKLEDSAVYLCASSSQQGAEWEAFFGQGTRLTVV.

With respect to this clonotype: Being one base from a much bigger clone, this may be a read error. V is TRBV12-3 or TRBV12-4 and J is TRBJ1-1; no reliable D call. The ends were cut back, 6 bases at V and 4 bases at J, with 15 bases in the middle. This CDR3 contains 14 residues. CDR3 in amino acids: CASRRKASGTEAFF. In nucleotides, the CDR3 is TGTGCCAGCAGACGAAAGGCGAGTGGCACTGAAGCTTTCTTT.

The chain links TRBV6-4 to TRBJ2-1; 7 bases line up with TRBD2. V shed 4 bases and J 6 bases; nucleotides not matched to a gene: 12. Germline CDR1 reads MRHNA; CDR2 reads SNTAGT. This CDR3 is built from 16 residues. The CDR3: CASSGGGGPVGNEQFF. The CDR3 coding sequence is TGTGCCAGCAGTGGGGGGGGAGGGCCTGTGGGCAATGAGCAGTTCTTC.